Sequencing of this T cell receptor beta chain was carried out in a study of OX40 agonist ivuxolimab in advanced cancers. Looking at the study overall: At approximately 83% male, the cohort had a mean age of approximately 64 years, ranging from about 23 to 79. Earlier treatment with anti-PD-1, anti-PD-L1 or anti-CTLA-4 was permitted, and over 35% had received some.

Clones were sequenced by immunoSEQ multiplex PCR, and TCRdb holds only the in-frame ones, with some missing. The sample contains about 54,000 clones, about nine tenths of which appear only once. Note on this clone: As yet, its antigen is unknown.

There are 12 residues in the CDR3. Germline loops: CDR1 SGHAT, CDR2 FQNNGV. Findings and caveats of the study: The 0.1-3.0 mg/kg partial responders had among the lowest clonal expansion.

The chain carries TRBV11-2 and TRBJ1-3; no firm D call. The source material was CD4+ or CD8+ T cells sorted from blood, sampled in a trial of the OX40 agonist ivuxolimab. This TCR was sampled from an adult with an advanced solid tumor such as melanoma, head and neck, liver or kidney cancer. The CDR3 region is CAPREPDATIYF. CDR3 DNA sequence: TGTGCTCCTCGAGAGCCGGACGCCACCATATATTTT. Full variable domain (missing parts from reference TRBV11-2 and TRBJ1-3): EAGVAQSPRYKIIEKRQSVAFWCNPISGHATLYWYQQILGQGPKLLIQFQNNGVVDDSQLPKDRFSAERLKGVDSTLKIQPAKLEDSAVYLCAPREPDATIYFGEGSWLTVV.